This T cell receptor (beta chain) is drawn from a study of naive and memory T cell subsets. Overall study results and limits: From naive to CM, EM and EMRA, diversity decreased and Gini increased.

Notes on this clonotype: Its specificity is not known.

The germline V and J ends were trimmed by 3 bases and 1 base, with 15 bases remaining between them. The CDR3 spans 17 residues. CDR1 and CDR2 from the germline V gene are SGHNT and YENEEA. The beta constant-region primer was an equimolar mix of two oligonucleotides covering TRBC1 and TRBC2. Nested alpha and beta constant-region primers with the SP2 primer drove four PCR rounds on ligated cDNA. One entry per CDR3 protein results from TCRdb running MiXCR on the UMI-ligation and nested PCR reads. In the table there are over a thousand distinct CDR3 sequences, about 7.4% of which are singletons. The clonotype originates from a human donor in good health. The sequencing sample was made of CD8+ TEMRA cells from blood. Subset noted: effector memory re-expressing CD45RA, CD45RA+ CD27-. J is TRBJ2-2 and V is TRBV11-3, with D perhaps matching TRBD2 (6 bases). The CDR3 loop reads CASSLTEGRENTGELFF. CDR3 DNA sequence: TGTGCCAGCAGCTTGACGGAGGGCAGGGAGAACACCGGGGAGCTGTTTTTT.